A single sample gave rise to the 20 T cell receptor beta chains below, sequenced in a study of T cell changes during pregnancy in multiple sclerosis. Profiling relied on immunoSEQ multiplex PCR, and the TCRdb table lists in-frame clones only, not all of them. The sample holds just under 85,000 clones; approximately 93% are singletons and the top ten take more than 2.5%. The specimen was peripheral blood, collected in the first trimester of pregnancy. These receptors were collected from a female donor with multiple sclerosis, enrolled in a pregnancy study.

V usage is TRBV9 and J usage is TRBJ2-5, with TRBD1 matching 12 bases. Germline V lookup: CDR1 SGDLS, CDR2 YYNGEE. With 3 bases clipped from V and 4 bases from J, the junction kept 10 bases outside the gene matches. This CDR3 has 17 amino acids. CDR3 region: CASSGGQGAPSGETQYF. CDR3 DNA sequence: TGTGCCAGCAGCGGGGGACAGGGGGCGCCGTCGGGAGAGACCCAGTACTTC.

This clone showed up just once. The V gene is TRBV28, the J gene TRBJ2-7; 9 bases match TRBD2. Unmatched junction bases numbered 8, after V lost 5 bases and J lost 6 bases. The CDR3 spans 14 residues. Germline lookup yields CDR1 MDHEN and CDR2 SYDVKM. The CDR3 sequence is CASSPPGLASEQYF. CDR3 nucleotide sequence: TGTGCCAGCAGTCCGCCCGGACTAGCGAGCGAGCAGTACTTC. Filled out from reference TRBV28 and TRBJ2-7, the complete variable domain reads DVKVTQSSRYLVKRTGEKVFLECVQDMDHENMFWYRQDPGLGLRLIYFSYDVKMKEKGDIPEGYSVSREKKERFSLILESASTNQTSMYLCASSPPGLASEQYFGPGTRLTVT.

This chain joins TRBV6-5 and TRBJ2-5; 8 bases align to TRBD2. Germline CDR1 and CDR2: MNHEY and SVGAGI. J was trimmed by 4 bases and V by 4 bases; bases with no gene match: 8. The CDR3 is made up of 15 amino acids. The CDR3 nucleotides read TGTGCCAGCAGTTCGCCCGGCGGGGGGATAGAGACCCAGTACTTC. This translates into CASSSPGGGIETQYF.

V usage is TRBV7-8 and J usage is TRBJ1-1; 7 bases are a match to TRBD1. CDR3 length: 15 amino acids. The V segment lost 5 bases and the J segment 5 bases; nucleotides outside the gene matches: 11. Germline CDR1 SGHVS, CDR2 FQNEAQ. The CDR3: CASSPIDRVDTEAFF. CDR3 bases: TGTGCCAGCAGCCCGATAGACAGGGTAGATACTGAAGCTTTCTTT.

Written as DNA, the CDR3 is TGCGCCAGCAGCTTGGATTTAGCGGAGCCGACCTTCGATGAGCAGTTCTTC. This encodes CASSLDLAEPTFDEQFF. The chain carries TRBV5-1 and TRBJ2-1, with D possibly being TRBD2 (6 bases). This CDR3 has 17 amino acids. With 0 bases removed from V and 8 bases from J, the gap between germline ends came to 21 bases. Germline CDR1 and CDR2: SGHRS and YFSETQ. The full variable domain, its missing parts supplied by reference TRBV5-1 and TRBJ2-1, is KAGVTQTPRYLIKTRGQQVTLSCSPISGHRSVSWYQQTPGQGLQFLFEYFSETQRNKGNFPGRFSGRQFSNSRSEMNVSTLELGDSALYLCASSLDLAEPTFDEQFFGPGTRLTVL.

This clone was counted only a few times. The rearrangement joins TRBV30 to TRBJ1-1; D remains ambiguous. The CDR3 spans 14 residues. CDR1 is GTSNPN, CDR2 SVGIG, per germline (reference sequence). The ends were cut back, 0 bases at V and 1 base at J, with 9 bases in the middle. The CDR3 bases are TGTGCCTGGAGTGTACGTCCAGAGAACACTGAAGCTTTCTTT. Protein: CAWSVRPENTEAFF. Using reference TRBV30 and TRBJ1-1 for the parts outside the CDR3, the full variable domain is SQTIHQWPATLVQPVGSPLSLECTVEGTSNPNLYWYRQAAGRGLQLLFYSVGIGQISSEVPQNLSASRPQDRQFILSSKKLLLSDSGFYLCAWSVRPENTEAFFGQGTRLTVV.

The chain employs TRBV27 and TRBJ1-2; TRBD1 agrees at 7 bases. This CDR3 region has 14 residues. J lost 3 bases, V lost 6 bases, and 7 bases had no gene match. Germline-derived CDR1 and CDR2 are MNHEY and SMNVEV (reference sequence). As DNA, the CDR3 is TGTGCCAGCAGGCCGCCGGGACAGTACTATGGCTACACCTTC. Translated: CASRPPGQYYGYTF.

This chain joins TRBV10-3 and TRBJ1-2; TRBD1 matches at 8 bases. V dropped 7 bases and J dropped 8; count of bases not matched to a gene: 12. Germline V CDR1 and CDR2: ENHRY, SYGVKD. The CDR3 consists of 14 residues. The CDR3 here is CAITPGQGGLGYTF. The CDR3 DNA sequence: TGTGCCATCACCCCAGGACAGGGAGGCTTAGGCTACACCTTC.

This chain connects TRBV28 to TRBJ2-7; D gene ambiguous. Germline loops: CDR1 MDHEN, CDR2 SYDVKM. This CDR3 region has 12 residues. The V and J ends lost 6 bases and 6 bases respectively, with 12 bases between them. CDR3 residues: CASSYSLLEQYF. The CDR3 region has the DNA TGTGCCAGCAGCTACTCCCTTCTCGAGCAGTACTTC.

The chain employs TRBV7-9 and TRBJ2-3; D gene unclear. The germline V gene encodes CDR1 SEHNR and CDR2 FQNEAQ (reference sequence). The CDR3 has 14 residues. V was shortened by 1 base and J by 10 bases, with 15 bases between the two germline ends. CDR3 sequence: CASSLVVGVAAQYF. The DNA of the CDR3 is TGTGCCAGCAGCTTAGTAGTTGGAGTGGCTGCGCAGTATTTT. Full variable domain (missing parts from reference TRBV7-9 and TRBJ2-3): DTGVSQNPRHKITKRGQNVTFRCDPISEHNRLYWYRQTLGQGPEFLTYFQNEAQLEKSRLLSDRFSAERPKGSFSTLEIQRTEQGDSAMYLCASSLVVGVAAQYFGPGTRLTVL.

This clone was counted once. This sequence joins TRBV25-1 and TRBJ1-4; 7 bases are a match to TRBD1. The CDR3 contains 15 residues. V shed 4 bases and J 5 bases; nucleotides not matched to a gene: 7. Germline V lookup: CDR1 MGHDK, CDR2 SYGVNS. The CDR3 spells CASSARQGPNEKLFF. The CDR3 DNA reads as TGTGCCAGCAGTGCCAGACAGGGCCCAAATGAAAAACTGTTTTTT.

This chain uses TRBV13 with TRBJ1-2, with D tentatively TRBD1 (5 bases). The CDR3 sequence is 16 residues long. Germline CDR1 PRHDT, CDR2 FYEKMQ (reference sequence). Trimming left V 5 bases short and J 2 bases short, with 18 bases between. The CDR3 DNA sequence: TGTGCCAGCAGCCCAGGAGGGGCAGACCAAAACTATGGCTACACCTTC. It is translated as CASSPGGADQNYGYTF.

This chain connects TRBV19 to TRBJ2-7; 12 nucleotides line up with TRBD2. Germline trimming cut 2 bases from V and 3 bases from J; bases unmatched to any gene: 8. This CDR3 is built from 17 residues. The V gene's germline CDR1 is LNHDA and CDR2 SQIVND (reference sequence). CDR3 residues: CASSITLAGGLHYEQYF. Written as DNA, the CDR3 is TGTGCCAGTAGTATAACACTAGCGGGGGGCCTACACTACGAGCAGTACTTC.

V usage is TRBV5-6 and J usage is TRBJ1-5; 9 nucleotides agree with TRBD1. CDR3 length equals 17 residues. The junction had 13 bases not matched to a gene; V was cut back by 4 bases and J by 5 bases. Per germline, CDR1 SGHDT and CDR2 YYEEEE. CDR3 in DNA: TGTGCCAGCAGCCTGCGCATAGGGACAGGGAAAGATCAGCCCCAGCATTTT. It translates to CASSLRIGTGKDQPQHF.

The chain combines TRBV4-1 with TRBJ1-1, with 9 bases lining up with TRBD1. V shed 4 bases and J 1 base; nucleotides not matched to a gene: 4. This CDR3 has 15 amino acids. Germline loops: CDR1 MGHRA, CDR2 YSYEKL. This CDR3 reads CASSRGGQGNTEAFF. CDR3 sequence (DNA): TGCGCCAGCAGCCGTGGGGGACAGGGGAACACTGAAGCTTTCTTT.

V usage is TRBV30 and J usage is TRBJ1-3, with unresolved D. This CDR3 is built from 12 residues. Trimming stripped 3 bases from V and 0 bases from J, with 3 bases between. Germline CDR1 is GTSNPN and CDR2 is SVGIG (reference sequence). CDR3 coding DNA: TGTGCCTGGAGCAACTCTGGAAACACCATATATTTT. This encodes CAWSNSGNTIYF.

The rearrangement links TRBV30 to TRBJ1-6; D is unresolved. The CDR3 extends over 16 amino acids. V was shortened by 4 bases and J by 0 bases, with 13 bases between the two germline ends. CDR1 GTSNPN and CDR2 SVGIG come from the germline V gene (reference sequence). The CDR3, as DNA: TGTGCCTGGACCCCGGTAGGGAGCTCCTATAATTCACCCCTCCACTTT. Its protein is CAWTPVGSSYNSPLHF.

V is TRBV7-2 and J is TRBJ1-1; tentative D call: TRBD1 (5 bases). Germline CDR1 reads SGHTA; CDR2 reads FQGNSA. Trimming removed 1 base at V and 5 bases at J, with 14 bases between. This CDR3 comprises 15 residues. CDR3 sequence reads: CASSLGGLGGTEAFF. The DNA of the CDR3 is TGTGCCAGCAGCTTAGGGGGTTTGGGGGGGACTGAAGCTTTCTTT.

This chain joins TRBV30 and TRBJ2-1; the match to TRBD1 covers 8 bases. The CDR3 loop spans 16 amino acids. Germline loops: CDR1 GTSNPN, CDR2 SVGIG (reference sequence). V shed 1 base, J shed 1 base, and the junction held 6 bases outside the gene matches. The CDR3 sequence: CAWSDGQGWSYNEQFF. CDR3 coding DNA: TGTGCCTGGAGTGACGGACAGGGTTGGTCCTACAATGAGCAGTTCTTC.

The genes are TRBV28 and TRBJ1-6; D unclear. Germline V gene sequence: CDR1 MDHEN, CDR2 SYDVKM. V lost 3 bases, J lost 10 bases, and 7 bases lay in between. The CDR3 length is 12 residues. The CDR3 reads CASSLPASPLHF. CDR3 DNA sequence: TGTGCCAGCAGTTTGCCAGCGTCACCCCTCCACTTT. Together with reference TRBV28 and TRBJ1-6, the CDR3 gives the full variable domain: DVKVTQSSRYLVKRTGEKVFLECVQDMDHENMFWYRQDPGLGLRLIYFSYDVKMKEKGDIPEGYSVSREKKERFSLILESASTNQTSMYLCASSLPASPLHFGNGTRLTVT.